Listed below are T cell receptor beta chains from one sample, sequenced in a study of response to subunit inactivated influenza vaccine. One entry per CDR3 protein results from TCRdb running MiXCR on the RT-PCR reads. Among 530,000 or so distinct CDR3 sequences listed, around 15% were seen once. Sequences were derived from PBMCs from blood, sampled 11 to 12 days after vaccination. All receptors come from a man over 45 who received an inactivated influenza vaccine. Both conserved end residues are trimmed from each CDR3.

>TRBV7-9|TRBJ1-1
ASSPLGRWNTEAF
>TRBV7-2|TRBJ1-2
ASSLEGSALGYGYT
>TRBV2|TRBJ1-1
ASSKSWVARNTEAF
>TRBV19|TRBJ2-7
ASSITGGSSYEQY
>TRBV12-2|TRBJ1-1
ASPYNTEAF
>TRBV28|TRBJ2-3
ASSLSGVSTDTQY
>TRBV6-5|TRBJ2-7
ASSYSQGITYEQY
>TRBV4-3|TRBJ2-7
ASSNRGYEQY
>TRBV6-5|TRBJ1-2
ASSSTDRANYGYT
>TRBV29-1|TRBJ2-4
SVGTAGLAKNIQY
>TRBV18|TRBJ2-1
ASSSLPAGRNEQF
>TRBV12-3/TRBV12-4|TRBJ1-6
ASRNRSPLH
>TRBV5-1|TRBJ2-1
ASSPQGLYEQF
>TRBV5-1|TRBJ2-3
ASSFRQTDTQY
>TRBV7-2|TRBJ2-5
ASSFVGGSAETQY
>TRBV5-1|TRBJ2-7
ASSHETLSYEQY
>TRBV28|TRBJ1-3
ASRLPGNTIY
>TRBV27|TRBJ1-4
ASSLAGLGTNEKLF
>TRBV7-7|TRBJ1-2
ASSTGQGAVCYGYT
>TRBV30|TRBJ2-1
AWSGTDYNEQF